This is a list of T cell receptor beta chains from one sample in a study of blood T cell repertoires in COVID-19. Produced via immunoSEQ multiplex PCR; TCRdb's table is partial and in-frame only. The profile shows around 200,000 clones, around 82% of them singletons. The source material was peripheral blood. The receptors shown here come from a woman of 80 years or more with acute or convalescent COVID-19. Each CDR3 is given with its conserved first and last residue. D genes are given only for firm matches. Only part of the rows carry a size: once, few, many, or a class if the clone is expanded.

clone_size	d_call	v_call	j_call	cdr3_aa	cdr3_nt
-	-	TRBV5-6	TRBJ2-6	CASSLLRIVSGANVLTF	TGTGCCAGCAGCTTGTTGAGGATTGTTTCTGGGGCCAACGTCCTGACTTTC
-	TRBD1	TRBV11-2	TRBJ1-1	CASSLGQGNTEAFF	TGTGCCAGCAGCCTCGGACAGGGAAACACTGAAGCTTTCTTT
once	-	TRBV6-2/TRBV6-3	TRBJ1-4	CASSYYLGQPNEKLFF	TGTGCCAGCAGTTATTACTTAGGACAGCCGAATGAAAAACTGTTTTTT
-	-	TRBV4-1	TRBJ2-7	CASSRGEGGIYEQYF	TGCGCCAGCAGCCGGGGAGAGGGGGGGATTTACGAGCAGTACTTC
-	-	TRBV11-2	TRBJ1-1	CASSLVKISPDNTEAFF	TGTGCCAGCAGCTTAGTAAAGATTAGCCCAGATAACACTGAAGCTTTCTTT
-	TRBD1	TRBV20-1	TRBJ2-1	CSAMTGGGQFF	TGCAGTGCCATGACAGGGGGTGGGCAGTTCTTC
-	-	TRBV5-3	TRBJ2-5	CARSLRRETQYF	TGTGCCAGAAGCTTGAGGAGGGAGACCCAGTACTTC
-	TRBD1	TRBV5-4	TRBJ1-5	CASSLKGAPDSNQPQHF	TGTGCCAGCAGCTTGAAGGGGGCGCCGGATAGCAATCAGCCCCAGCATTTT
once	TRBD1	TRBV27	TRBJ1-5	CASSRGQYNQPQHF	TGTGCCAGCAGTAGGGGACAGTACAATCAGCCCCAGCATTTT
-	TRBD1	TRBV5-6	TRBJ1-2	CASSLSRQGVNYGYTF	TGTGCCAGCAGCTTGAGTAGGCAGGGGGTTAACTATGGCTACACCTTC
-	TRBD1	TRBV5-6	TRBJ2-3	CASSSTGVDTQYF	TGTGCCAGCAGTTCAACAGGGGTGGATACGCAGTATTTT
few	TRBD1	TRBV5-1	TRBJ1-1	CASTPPGQGTEAFF	TGCGCCAGCACGCCACCGGGACAGGGCACTGAAGCTTTCTTT
-	-	TRBV7-3	TRBJ1-3	CASSLTSGGGNTIYF	TGTGCCAGCAGCTTAACGAGTGGGGGAGGGAACACCATATATTTT
-	-	TRBV19	TRBJ2-3	CASSIGAGDTDTQYF	TGTGCCAGTAGTATTGGAGCGGGCGACACAGATACGCAGTATTTT
-	-	TRBV5-1	TRBJ2-7	CASSLGGGDEQYF	TGCGCCAGCAGCTTGGGAGGGGGGGACGAGCAGTACTTC
few	TRBD1	TRBV9	TRBJ2-1	CASGPPETGFFGEQFF	TGTGCCAGCGGGCCCCCCGAGACAGGGTTTTTTGGCGAGCAGTTCTTC
-	-	TRBV6-5	TRBJ1-3	CASSLVLGNTIYF	TGTGCCAGCTCACTCGTGCTTGGAAACACCATATATTTT
-	-	TRBV30	TRBJ2-5	CAWSVGGSVKETQYF	TGTGCCTGGTCGGTAGGAGGTTCTGTTAAAGAGACCCAGTACTTC